This T cell receptor beta chain was obtained from a study of early T cells in non-severe SARS-CoV-2 infection (dated by TCRdb to the early 2020s). Turning to the overall study: Bulk RNA from unsorted whole blood was used for TCR sequencing, so alpha and beta chains could not be paired. Study-level results and caveats: VDJdb matching was skewed toward anti-spike CD8 responses and likely underestimated virus-specific expansions, missing private and CD4 specificities.

The CDR3 spans 15 amino acids, including both terminal residues. CDR3 DNA is the only sequence kept; it has 45 bases, read in frame from the first base. From a lookup of the germline V gene (reference sequence), CDR1 and CDR2 are MNHEY and SMNVEV. V was cut back by 5 bases and J by 0 bases, leaving a gap of 14 bases between them. Library creation used 5' RACE. Sequenced on a NextSeq 500. Unique molecular identifiers were attached to individual cDNA molecules in the TCR library protocol so that sequencing error and PCR bias could be corrected. TCR alpha and beta chains were both sequenced, and the abundances of alpha and beta sequences in each sample were closely correlated with each other. The original pipeline was this. Decombinator V4 was used to annotate TCR sequences for V gene, J gene and CDR3. Expanded TCRs were defined as changing significantly between any two time points under a Poisson model with p below 0.0001. TCR abundances were normalised to the total number of TCRs sequenced per sample and were expressed as counts per million. TRAV1-2 paired with TRAJ12, TRAJ20 or TRAJ33 defined MAIT TCRs, while TRAV10 paired with TRAJ18 defined iNKT TCRs. VDJdb, accessed 1 November 2021, was searched for CMV, EBV and SARS-CoV-2 annotated TCRs, excluding TCRs annotated for multiple antigens. TCRdb itself trimmed the public reads at Q25 with fastp, ran MiXCR and retained productive beta chains. Rows merge per CDR3 protein into single entries with the most common DNA and genes. These V and J calls derive from TCRdb rather than the authors' analysis. The sample data list 80,000 to 95,000 distinct CDR3 sequences, and roughly 14% of these were observed just once. The ten largest clones represent about 0.58% of the sample.

This was a case-control study nested in a cohort of healthcare workers in London, UK, who had nasopharyngeal swab PCR tests and blood samples taken every week. Healthcare workers were enrolled in the week of the UK lockdown, from 23 to 31 March 2020, and were followed every week for up to about 16 weeks. Comments on this clonotype: What this receptor recognizes is not known. Likely a read error: the CDR3 ends without its conserved phenylalanine or tryptophan.

This sequence uses TRBV27 and TRBJ2-7, with the D gene call left open. Sequences were obtained from whole blood. The receptor was isolated from an adult who was a healthcare worker with PCR-confirmed SARS-CoV-2 infection or an uninfected control (not recorded which). In nucleotide form, the sequence is TGTGCCAGCAGTCCTAGGACGGAGAGCTCCTACGAGCAGTACGCC. Translated, it gives CASSPRTESSYEQYA.